The 21 T cell receptor beta chains listed next were all sequenced from one sample in a study of shared clonotypes between healthy human individuals. CD45RO negativity and positive selection for CCR7 defined naive CD8 cells, a population that excluded terminally differentiated effector memory CD45RA+ cells. Repertoires were generated with immunoSEQ multiplex PCR, while TCRdb's copy carries only in-frame clones and drops some. The table includes about 600,000 clones, 95% to 96% detected once. The material sequenced was naive CD8+ T cells sorted from blood. The receptors were gathered from a woman younger than 45 in good health.

Here the CDR3 reads CASSKRTGNYDGYTF. DNA for the CDR3: TGTGCCAGCAGTAAACGGACAGGGAATTACGATGGCTACACCTTC. This chain joins TRBV6-6 and TRBJ1-2; 8 nucleotides line up with TRBD1. There are 15 residues in the CDR3. The J segment lost 6 bases and the V segment lost 5 bases, leaving 11 bases of the junction unmatched. Germline assignment: CDR1 MNHNY and CDR2 SVGAGI (reference sequence).

Comment on this clone: An end of the junction differs from the germline gene, which may be a read error. The V gene is TRBV2, the J gene TRBJ2-7; 9 bases align to TRBD2. Germline V gives CDR1 SNHLY, CDR2 FYNNEI. The CDR3 extends over 17 amino acids. CDR3 residues: CASTENIAGEEYDEQYF. Here the CDR3 DNA reads TGTGCCAGCACTGAAAACATAGCGGGAGAAGAGTACGACGAGCAGTACTTC.

J is TRBJ2-1 and V is TRBV28; a weak D match, TRBD2 (6 bases). CDR3 length: 15 amino acids. V gave up 6 bases and J gave up 0 bases, with 12 bases separating them. Germline CDR1 MDHEN, CDR2 SYDVKM. The CDR3 DNA is TGTGCCAGCAGGCCGGGACTGAGCTCCTACAATGAGCAGTTCTTC. This sequence encodes CASRPGLSSYNEQFF.

This clone was seen a single time. Other DNA sequences in this sample translate to the same CDR3. The J gene is TRBJ1-5, the V gene TRBV11-2; the D is unclear. From germline, CDR1 is SGHAT and CDR2 FQNNGV. Trimming removed 6 bases from V and 0 bases from J, with 6 bases in between. This CDR3 is built from 13 residues. The CDR3 is CASSWDSNQPQHF. The CDR3 DNA is TGTGCCAGCAGTTGGGATAGCAATCAGCCCCAGCATTTT.

The V and J genes are TRBV7-9 and TRBJ2-3; TRBD2 agrees at 9 bases. V was pared by 1 base and J by 4 bases, with 12 bases of the junction left unmatched. This CDR3 has 18 residues. Germline assignment: CDR1 SEHNR and CDR2 FQNEAQ (reference sequence). The CDR3 sequence is CASSLESMGGRAPDTQYF. The DNA of the CDR3 is TGTGCCAGCAGCTTAGAATCAATGGGCGGGAGGGCCCCAGATACGCAGTATTTT.

J is TRBJ2-2 and V is TRBV29-1; D uncertain. Germline CDR1 and CDR2: SQVTM and ANQGSEA. The CDR3 length is 12 residues. Trimming cost V 7 bases and J 5 bases, with 11 bases left between them. This chain's CDR3 is CSGAAITGELFF. The CDR3 nucleotides read TGCAGCGGGGCCGCGATTACCGGGGAGCTGTTTTTT.

V gene TRBV13 combines with J gene TRBJ2-1, with TRBD1 identical over 7 bases. V was pared by 8 bases and J by 4 bases, with 5 bases of the junction left unmatched. The CDR3 has 13 residues. The germline CDR1 and CDR2 sequences are PRHDT and FYEKMQ (reference sequence). CDR3 in DNA: TGTGCCAGCCGACAGGGTGTTTACAATGAGCAGTTCTTC. It specifies CASRQGVYNEQFF.

The chain combines TRBV7-9 with TRBJ2-3; D is unclear. The germline gives CDR1 SEHNR, CDR2 FQNEAQ (reference sequence). The length of the CDR3 is 14 residues. The V gene lost 3 bases and the J gene lost 6 bases, with 13 bases spanning the gap. As DNA, the CDR3 is TGTGCCAGCAGCTTCCGCGAACTTACGGATACGCAGTATTTT. Protein sequence: CASSFRELTDTQYF.

Worth noting for this clone: The junction does not match germline at one end; this may be a read error. V and J are TRBV10-2 and TRBJ1-5, with a possible D match to TRBD1 (6 bases). Germline CDR1 is WSHSY and CDR2 is SAAADI. The CDR3 length is 15 residues. CDR3: CASTEMSGGNQPQHF. The CDR3 DNA reads TGCGCCAGCACTGAGATGTCAGGGGGCAATCAGCCCCAGCATTTT.

This chain joins TRBV7-9 and TRBJ1-4; TRBD1 might be the D (5 bases). This CDR3 has 14 residues. The V gene's germline CDR1 is SEHNR and CDR2 FQNEAQ (reference sequence). V was clipped by 0 bases and J by 4 bases, with 6 bases between them. CDR3 protein: CASSLAGGNEKLFF. CDR3 nucleotide sequence: TGTGCCAGCAGCTTAGCGGGGGGTAATGAAAAACTGTTTTTT.

This clone was found a few times. This chain links TRBV7-8 with TRBJ2-7; TRBD1 is a possible D gene (6 bases). V lost 3 bases and J lost 2, with 11 bases in between. CDR1 is SGHVS and CDR2 is FQNEAQ in the germline V gene. The CDR3 covers 14 residues. DNA of the CDR3: TGTGCCAGCAGCTTCGGGACAACAGCCTACGAGCAGTACTTC. Amino acid sequence: CASSFGTTAYEQYF.

This clone was seen only once. The gene calls are TRBV14 and TRBJ1-1; D is unclear. In germline, CDR1 is SGHDN, CDR2 FVKESK. The length of the CDR3 is 13 residues. V was cut by 6 bases and J by 6 bases, with 14 bases left in between. The CDR3 bases are TGTGCCAGCAGACGGGCAGGTTCACCTGAAGCTTTCTTT. This translates into CASRRAGSPEAFF.

The rearrangement links TRBV25-1 to TRBJ2-7; 9 bases match TRBD1. The V segment lost 1 base and the J segment 5 bases; nucleotides outside the gene matches: 3. Germline V gene data show CDR1 as MGHDK and CDR2 as SYGVNS. The CDR3 has 14 residues. The CDR3 reads CASSESGQGHEQYF. CDR3 sequence (DNA): TGTGCCAGCAGTGAATCGGGACAGGGTCACGAGCAGTACTTC.

The rearrangement links TRBV7-8 to TRBJ1-5, with a tentative D call TRBD1 (5 bases). Germline CDR1 is SGHVS and CDR2 is FQNEAQ. The CDR3 sequence is 14 residues long. V lost 5 bases and J lost 6, with 14 bases in between. DNA for the CDR3: TGTGCCAGCAGCCCCGCGTGGGGCCGTCAGCCCCAGCATTTT. Amino acids: CASSPAWGRQPQHF. The whole variable domain, filled in from reference TRBV7-8 and TRBJ1-5, reads GAGVSQSPRYKVAKRGQDVALRCDPISGHVSLFWYQQALGQGPEFLTYFQNEAQLDKSGLPSDRFFAERPEGSVSTLKIQRTQQEDSAVYLCASSPAWGRQPQHFGDGTRLSIL.

This clone is a singleton in its sample. Other DNA sequences in the same sample also yield this CDR3. The CDR3 DNA reads as TGTGCCAGCAGGACAGGGGGCACTGAAGCTTTCTTT. Amino acids: CASRTGGTEAFF. The V call is TRBV25-1, the J call TRBJ1-1, with 9 bases fitting TRBD1. J lost 4 bases, V lost 6 bases, and 0 bases had no gene match. The CDR3 is made up of 12 amino acids. CDR1 and CDR2 from the germline V gene are MGHDK and SYGVNS.

This rearrangement joins TRBV7-9 to TRBJ2-7; D might be TRBD2 (6 bases). The CDR3 has 13 amino acids. The germline V gene encodes CDR1 SEHNR and CDR2 FQNEAQ (reference sequence). Deletions cut 4 bases from V and 3 bases from J, with 10 bases between. This chain's CDR3 is CASSSSARYEQYF. The CDR3 DNA reads as TGTGCCAGCAGCTCTAGCGCTCGCTACGAGCAGTACTTC.

V gene TRBV6-6 combines with J gene TRBJ2-7; D is uncertain. V lost 2 bases and J 5 bases, leaving 10 bases between the germline ends. The CDR3 contains 13 residues. Germline assignment: CDR1 MNHNY and CDR2 SVGAGI (reference sequence). The CDR3 protein is CASSYGDKDEQYF. CDR3 coding DNA: TGTGCCAGCAGTTACGGCGACAAAGACGAGCAGTACTTC.

The CDR3 DNA reads TGTGCCAGCAGTTATTTCAGAGGGGGACAGCCCCAGCATTTT. It encodes CASSYFRGGQPQHF. The chain combines TRBV6-6 with TRBJ1-5; tentatively, D is TRBD1 (6 bases). CDR1 and CDR2 (germline): MNHNY, SVGAGI (reference sequence). CDR3 length: 14 amino acids. V dropped 3 bases and J dropped 7 bases, with 13 bases sitting between them.

V is TRBV6-5 and J is TRBJ1-4; perhaps TRBD1 as D (6 bases). Trimming left V 5 bases short and J 4 bases short, with 14 bases between. The CDR3 runs to 15 residues. Germline assignment: CDR1 MNHEY and CDR2 SVGAGI. CDR3 nucleotide sequence: TGTGCCAGCAGTGGTCCGGGACAACTTAATGAAAAACTGTTTTTT. The encoded protein is CASSGPGQLNEKLFF.

The rearrangement uses TRBV18 and TRBJ1-2; 8 bases map to TRBD1. The CDR3 totals 15 residues. Germline loops: CDR1 KGHSH, CDR2 LQKENI. Germline trimming cut 0 bases from V and 8 bases from J; bases unmatched to any gene: 8. This CDR3 reads CASSPPIQDRVGYTF. Written as DNA, the CDR3 is TGTGCCAGCTCACCACCTATACAGGACAGGGTAGGCTACACCTTC.

The chain is built from TRBV7-9 and TRBJ2-7, with 13 positions matching TRBD2. J lost 4 bases, V lost 5 bases, and 8 bases had no gene match. The CDR3 has 16 amino acids. The germline V gene encodes CDR1 SEHNR and CDR2 FQNEAQ (reference sequence). The CDR3 is CASSPTGLAGVYEQYF. In DNA, the CDR3 is TGTGCCAGCAGCCCTACCGGACTAGCGGGAGTTTACGAGCAGTACTTC. Full variable domain (rest looked up from reference TRBV7-9 and TRBJ2-7): DTGVSQNPRHKITKRGQNVTFRCDPISEHNRLYWYRQTLGQGPEFLTYFQNEAQLEKSRLLSDRFSAERPKGSFSTLEIQRTEQGDSAMYLCASSPTGLAGVYEQYFGPGTRLTVT.